This T cell receptor (beta chain) was sequenced in a study of blood T cell repertoires in COVID-19. Study at large: Acute and convalescent COVID-19 samples came from the United States, Italy and Spain.

Original processing notes: Reference gene primer amplification gave nucleated cell count estimates. Profiled with immunoSEQ multiplex PCR; TCRdb holds only in-frame clones, not every one. The D gene and trimming were derived from the DNA, and the V and J assignments and clone size from that table. The repertoire includes over 110,000 clones, 84% of them detected once, and around 9.6% sits in the top ten. V was pared by 2 bases and J by 6 bases, with 9 bases of the junction left unmatched. Per germline, CDR1 LGHNA and CDR2 YSLEER. There are 15 residues in the CDR3. This clonotype was sampled from a man in his sixties with active or convalescent COVID-19. The chain is built from TRBV4-3 and TRBJ1-2; TRBD1 aligns across 7 bases. Sequenced sample: peripheral blood. CDR3 region: CASSQRYGTAHGYTF. The CDR3 region has the DNA TGCGCCAGCAGCCAACGATACGGGACAGCTCATGGCTACACCTTC.